The next 4 T cell receptor beta chains were all read from a single sample in a study of identical twins. TCRdb analysed the 5' RACE reads with MiXCR anew, one entry per CDR3 protein. The sample records 690,000 or so distinct CDR3 sequences, 8.6% being singletons. These sequences were also reported in another study, on yellow fever vaccine responses in identical twins.

Sequencing was carried out using PBMCs. The source is a young woman in good health.

This clonotype has a count of ten or more. The gene calls are TRBV7-9 and TRBJ2-2, with D tentatively TRBD1 or TRBD2 (5 bases each). V shed 2 bases and J shed 4 bases, with 11 bases lying between them. The V gene's germline CDR1 is SEHNR and CDR2 FQNEAQ (reference sequence). The CDR3 has 15 residues. CDR3 nucleotides: TGTGCCAGCAGCTTAATCTGGGACCCCACCGGGGAGCTGTTTTTT. Translating gives CASSLIWDPTGELFF. Full variable domain (remainder filled in from reference TRBV7-9 and TRBJ2-2): DTGVSQNPRHKITKRGQNVTFRCDPISEHNRLYWYRQTLGQGPEFLTYFQNEAQLEKSRLLSDRFSAERPKGSFSTLEIQRTEQGDSAMYLCASSLIWDPTGELFFGEGSRLTVL.

This clonotype has ten or more counts. The chain carries TRBV7-9 and TRBJ2-7; D possibly corresponds to TRBD1 (6 bases). V shed 5 bases and J shed 3 bases, with 11 bases lying between them. The CDR3 extends over 13 amino acids. Germline V gene data show CDR1 as SEHNR and CDR2 as FQNEAQ (reference sequence). CDR3 protein: CASSEGHHYEQYF. Here the CDR3 DNA reads TGTGCCAGCAGCGAGGGACACCACTACGAGCAGTACTTC.

This clonotype was observed at least ten times. The chain couples TRBV29-1 to TRBJ2-2; D remains ambiguous. V gave up 3 bases and J gave up 0 bases, with 11 bases separating them. The CDR3 covers 15 residues. In germline, CDR1 is SQVTM, CDR2 ANQGSEA. The DNA of the CDR3 is TGCAGCGTTGATGGGCTTTACGCGAACACCGGGGAGCTGTTTTTT. This gives the protein CSVDGLYANTGELFF.

The sample holds many counts of this clonotype. J is TRBJ2-3 and V is TRBV4-3; D might be TRBD1 (6 bases). The CDR3 is 17 amino acids. CDR1 is LGHNA, CDR2 YSLEER, per germline. V was trimmed by 0 bases and J by 2 bases, leaving 15 bases between them. The CDR3 nucleotides are TGCGCCAGCAGCCAAGATTTCAGGACAGCGCTCACAGATACGCAGTATTTT. Translation gives CASSQDFRTALTDTQYF.